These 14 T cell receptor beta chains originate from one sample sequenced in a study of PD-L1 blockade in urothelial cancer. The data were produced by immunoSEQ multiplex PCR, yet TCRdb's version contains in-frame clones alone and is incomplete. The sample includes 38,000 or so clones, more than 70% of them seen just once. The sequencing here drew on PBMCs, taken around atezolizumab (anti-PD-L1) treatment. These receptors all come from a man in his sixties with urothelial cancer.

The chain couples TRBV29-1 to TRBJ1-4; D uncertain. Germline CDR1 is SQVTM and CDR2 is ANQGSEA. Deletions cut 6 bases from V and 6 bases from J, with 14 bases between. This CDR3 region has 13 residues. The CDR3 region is CSVRGRLDEKLFF. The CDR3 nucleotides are TGCAGCGTCCGAGGTCGCCTTGATGAAAAACTGTTTTTT.

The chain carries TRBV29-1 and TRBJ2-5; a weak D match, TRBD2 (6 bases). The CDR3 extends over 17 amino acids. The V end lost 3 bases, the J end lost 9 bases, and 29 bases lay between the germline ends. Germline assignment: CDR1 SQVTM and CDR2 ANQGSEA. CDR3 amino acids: CSVDSAAWGGVIQAQYF. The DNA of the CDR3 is TGCAGCGTTGATAGCGCAGCTTGGGGAGGCGTCATCCAGGCCCAGTACTTC.

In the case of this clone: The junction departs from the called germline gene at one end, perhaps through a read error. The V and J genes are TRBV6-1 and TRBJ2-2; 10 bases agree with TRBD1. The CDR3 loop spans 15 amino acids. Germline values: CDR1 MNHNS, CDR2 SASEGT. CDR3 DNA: TGTACCAGCCTCAAGGGACAGGGGTTTACCGGGGAGCTGTTTTTT. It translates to CTSLKGQGFTGELFF.

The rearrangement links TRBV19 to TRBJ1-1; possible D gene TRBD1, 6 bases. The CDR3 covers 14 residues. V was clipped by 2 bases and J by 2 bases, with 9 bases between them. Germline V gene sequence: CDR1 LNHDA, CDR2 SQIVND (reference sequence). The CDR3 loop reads CASSITGQNTEAFF. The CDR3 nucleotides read TGTGCCAGTAGTATAACAGGGCAAAACACTGAAGCTTTCTTT.

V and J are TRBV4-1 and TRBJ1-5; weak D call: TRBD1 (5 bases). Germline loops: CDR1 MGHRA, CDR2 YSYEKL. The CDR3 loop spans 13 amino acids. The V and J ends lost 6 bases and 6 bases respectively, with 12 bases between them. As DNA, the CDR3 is TGCGCCAGCAGGGGCCGGGGGGGTCAGCCCCAGCATTTT. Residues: CASRGRGGQPQHF.

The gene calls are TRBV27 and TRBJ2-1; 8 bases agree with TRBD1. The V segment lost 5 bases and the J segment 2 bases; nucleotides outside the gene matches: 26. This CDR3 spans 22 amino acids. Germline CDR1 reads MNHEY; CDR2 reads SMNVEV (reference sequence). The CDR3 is CASSHRPGTGKTAYHAYNEQFF. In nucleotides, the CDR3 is TGTGCCAGCAGTCATCGACCCGGGACAGGAAAAACGGCCTATCACGCCTACAATGAGCAGTTCTTC.

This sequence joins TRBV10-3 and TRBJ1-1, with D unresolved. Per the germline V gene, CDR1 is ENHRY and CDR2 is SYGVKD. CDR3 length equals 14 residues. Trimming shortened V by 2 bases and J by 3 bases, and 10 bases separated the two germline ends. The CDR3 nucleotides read TGTGCCATCAGTGAGGCTCAGATGCACACTGAAGCTTTCTTT. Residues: CAISEAQMHTEAFF.

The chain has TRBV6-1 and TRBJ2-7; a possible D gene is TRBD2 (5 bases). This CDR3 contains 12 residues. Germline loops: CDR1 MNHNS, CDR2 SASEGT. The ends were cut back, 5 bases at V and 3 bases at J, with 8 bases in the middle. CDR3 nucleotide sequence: TGTGCCAGCAGTCGGGGAAACTACGAGCAGTACTTC. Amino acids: CASSRGNYEQYF.

This CDR3 is CASSPIRNTEAFF. The DNA for the CDR3 is TGTGCCAGCTCACCCATTAGGAACACTGAAGCTTTCTTT. This chain links TRBV18 with TRBJ1-1, with D uncertain. This CDR3 spans 13 amino acids. From germline, CDR1 is KGHSH and CDR2 LQKENI. Deletions cut 3 bases from V and 1 base from J, with 6 bases between. The full variable domain, in which reference TRBV18 and TRBJ1-1 provide the parts outside the CDR3, is NAGVMQNPRHLVRRRGQEARLRCSPMKGHSHVYWYRQLPEEGLKFMVYLQKENIIDESGMPKERFSAEFPKEGPSILRIQQVVRGDSAAYFCASSPIRNTEAFFGQGTRLTVV.

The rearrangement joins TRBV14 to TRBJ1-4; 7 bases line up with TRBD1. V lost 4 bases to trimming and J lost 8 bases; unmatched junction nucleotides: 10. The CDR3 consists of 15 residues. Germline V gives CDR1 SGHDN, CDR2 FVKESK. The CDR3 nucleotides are TGTGCCAGCAGCCCCCTTGACAGGGACGGGGAAAAACTGTTTTTT. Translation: CASSPLDRDGEKLFF.

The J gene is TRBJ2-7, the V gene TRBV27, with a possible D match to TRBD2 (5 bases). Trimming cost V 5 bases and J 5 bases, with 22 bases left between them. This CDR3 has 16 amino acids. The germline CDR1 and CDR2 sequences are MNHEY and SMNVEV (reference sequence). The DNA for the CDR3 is TGTGCCAGCAGTCCCCAACTAGGGAGAGGCACTAACGAGCAGTACTTC. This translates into CASSPQLGRGTNEQYF.

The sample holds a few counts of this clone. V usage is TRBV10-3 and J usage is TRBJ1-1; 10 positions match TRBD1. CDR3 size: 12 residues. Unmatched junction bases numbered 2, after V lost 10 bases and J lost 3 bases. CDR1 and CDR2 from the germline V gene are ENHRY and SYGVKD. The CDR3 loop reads CATGQGDTEAFF. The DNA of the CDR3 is TGTGCCACCGGACAGGGGGACACTGAAGCTTTCTTT.

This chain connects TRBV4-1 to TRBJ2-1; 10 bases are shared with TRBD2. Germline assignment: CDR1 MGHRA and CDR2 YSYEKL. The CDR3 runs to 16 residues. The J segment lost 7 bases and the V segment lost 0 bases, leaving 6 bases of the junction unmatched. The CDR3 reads CASSQEAASGGNEQFF. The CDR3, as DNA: TGCGCCAGCAGCCAAGAAGCAGCTAGCGGGGGAAATGAGCAGTTCTTC.

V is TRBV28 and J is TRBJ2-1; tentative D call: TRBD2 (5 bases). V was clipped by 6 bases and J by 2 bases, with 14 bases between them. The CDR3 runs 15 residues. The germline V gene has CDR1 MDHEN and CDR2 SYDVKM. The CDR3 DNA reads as TGTGCCAGCAGCCTAGACTACGCGGCCTACAATGAGCAGTTCTTC. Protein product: CASSLDYAAYNEQFF.